This T cell receptor (beta chain) was captured in a study of T cell clonotyping in hematopoietic cell transplantation. TCRdb's copy holds only in-frame clones and misses some; the assay was immunoSEQ multiplex PCR. The table lists approximately 10,000 clones, nearly 90% of them singletons. Germline V CDR1 and CDR2: SNHLY, FYNNEI. V was shortened by 0 bases and J by 8 bases, with 16 bases between the two germline ends. The CDR3 extends over 15 amino acids. This TCR derives from a human donor who either received an allogeneic hematopoietic cell transplant for a myeloid malignancy or was a related donor (not recorded which). Some clones in this sample may be carry-over from other donors' samples. Material for sequencing was peripheral blood mononuclear cells. The V gene is TRBV2, the J gene TRBJ1-2; D remains unclear. The CDR3 sequence: CASSEARTTAGGYTF. The CDR3 DNA reads TGTGCCAGCAGTGAAGCGCGAACAACGGCGGGAGGCTACACCTTC.